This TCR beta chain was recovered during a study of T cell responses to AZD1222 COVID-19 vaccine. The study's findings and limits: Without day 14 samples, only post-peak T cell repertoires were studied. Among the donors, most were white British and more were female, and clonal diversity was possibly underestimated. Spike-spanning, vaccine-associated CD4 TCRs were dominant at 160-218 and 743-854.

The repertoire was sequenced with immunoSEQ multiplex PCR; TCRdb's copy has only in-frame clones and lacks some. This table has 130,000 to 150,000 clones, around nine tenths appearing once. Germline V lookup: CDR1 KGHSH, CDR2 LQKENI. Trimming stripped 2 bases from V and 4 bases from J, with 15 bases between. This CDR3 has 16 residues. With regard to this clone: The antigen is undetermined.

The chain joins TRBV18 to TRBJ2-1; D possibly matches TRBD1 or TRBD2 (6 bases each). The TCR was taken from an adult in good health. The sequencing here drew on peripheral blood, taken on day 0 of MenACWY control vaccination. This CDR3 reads CASSPGGPKVYNEQFF. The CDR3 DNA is TGTGCCAGCTCACCAGGGGGGCCGAAAGTATACAATGAGCAGTTCTTC.